This TCR beta chain was obtained from a study of blood T cells in healthy people across ages. Study-wide results and limits: Strongly correlated with naive T cell percentage was TCR beta diversity.

For the second PCR, which ran for roughly 6 to 12 cycles, a sample-barcoded 5' primer and a J-beta primer mix were used. TCRdb reanalysed the 5' RACE reads using MiXCR and keeps one entry per CDR3 protein. The sample holds 730,000 or so distinct CDR3 sequences; roughly 41% are singletons and the top ten take around 30%. As regards this clonotype: Its matching antigen is unknown.

Peripheral blood from each donor was collected in a volume of roughly 9.2 milliliters. No fewer than 5.5 micrograms of total RNA were isolated from every sample. Germline V lookup: CDR1 SGHAT, CDR2 FQNNGV. Between the trimmed V and J ends, which lost 5 bases and 0 bases, there was a span of 25 bases. This CDR3 spans 19 amino acids. This chain connects TRBV11-2 to TRBJ1-2, with D uncertain. The material sequenced was blood. This sequence was found in an elderly man in good health. This CDR3 reads CASSLFPSNQQPANYGYTF. Written as DNA, the CDR3 is TGTGCCAGCAGCCTGTTCCCTTCTAACCAGCAACCCGCTAACTATGGCTACACCTTC.